This T cell receptor (beta chain) was profiled in a study of cytomegalovirus exposure and HLA in healthy donors. Primers for the PCR totalled 60 Vbeta and 13 Jbeta. Assay: immunoSEQ multiplex PCR; the TCRdb copy retains only in-frame clones and omits some. This sample carries around 130,000 clones, 55% to 75% of them seen once, and the ten largest clones take approximately 2.6%. Trimming at V came to 0 bases and at J to 5 bases, leaving 7 bases not matched to a gene. CDR1 and CDR2 (germline): LGHNA, YNFKEQ. This CDR3 region has 17 residues. The chain couples TRBV4-2 to TRBJ2-3; TRBD1 aligns across 11 bases. This clonotype was obtained from a human donor in good health. Material: PBMCs. The CDR3 region has the DNA TGTGCCAGCAGCCAAGAACAGCCGGGACAGGGGGGAGATACGCAGTATTTT. Protein sequence: CASSQEQPGQGGDTQYF.